This T cell receptor beta chain was observed in a study of somatic mutations in cytotoxic T cells in rheumatoid arthritis. Study-wide context: Before any treatment began, around 30 ml EDTA peripheral blood was collected from patients right after diagnosis.

V dropped 9 bases and J dropped 7 bases, with 23 bases sitting between them. Per the germline V gene, CDR1 is SGHTS and CDR2 is YDEGEE. The CDR3 is 15 residues long. Remarks on this clone: As yet, its antigen is unknown.

Study-wide results and limits: A significant difference in CD8+ T-cell clonality was not found between rheumatoid arthritis patients and age-matched healthy controls.

Sequencing was performed with immunoSEQ multiplex PCR; in TCRdb, only in-frame clones are kept and a portion is missing. The sample contains some 11,000 clones, 70% to 85% of which appear only once. V usage is TRBV5-8 and J usage is TRBJ2-1; D might be TRBD1 (7 bases). The sample consisted of CD8+ T cells sorted from blood. The TCR comes from a woman aged 60 to 75 with rheumatoid arthritis. CDR3 sequence (DNA): TGTGCCACCCCCCCTATCAGGGGGGTAACGAATGAGCAGTTCTTC. Protein sequence: CATPPIRGVTNEQFF. The full variable domain, with the rest looked up from reference TRBV5-8 and TRBJ2-1, is EAGVTQSPTHLIKTRGQQATLRCSPISGHTSVYWYQQALGLGLQFLLWYDEGEERNRGNFPPRFSGRQFPNYSSELNVNALELEDSALYLCATPPIRGVTNEQFFGPGTRLTVL.